One and the same sample provided the 20 T cell receptor beta chains below, sequenced in a study of CD8+CD57+ T cells in acquired aplastic anemia. Genomic DNA acted as the template from which TCR beta VDJ combination and CDR3 sequence profiling were carried out. One entry per CDR3 protein results from TCRdb running MiXCR on the reads. The table records about 130,000 distinct CDR3 sequences, 48% of them present only once. Sequenced material: sorted CD4+, CD8+, or CD8+CD57+ T cells (not recorded which) from PBMCs. These receptor sequences come from a human donor in good health, serving as a control.

Comment on this clonotype: A much larger clone sits a single nucleotide away, making a read error possible. This chain links TRBV5-6 with TRBJ1-1; D unresolved. Germline V gene data show CDR1 as SGHDT and CDR2 as YYEEEE. The V end lost 0 bases, the J end lost 3 bases, and 15 bases lay between the germline ends. This CDR3 comprises 16 residues. Here the CDR3 DNA reads TGTGCCAGCAGCTTGGGCGGAAGCCTCATGGACACTGAAGCTTTCTTT. Protein sequence: CASSLGGSLMDTEAFF.

As concerns this clonotype: The CDR3 carries no conserved terminal phenylalanine or tryptophan, so it likely arises from a read error. This sequence joins TRBV11-2 and TRBJ2-2; 9 nucleotides agree with TRBD1. This CDR3 spans 16 amino acids. The V gene's germline CDR1 is SGHAT and CDR2 FQNNGV. Losses at the gene ends were 0 bases for V and 7 bases for J; bases not matched to a gene: 6. The CDR3 coding sequence is TGTGCCAGCAGCTTAGAGGGACAGGGTATAGTCGGGGAGCTGTTTTCT. This gives the protein CASSLEGQGIVGELFS.

This clonotype showed up many times. The V and J genes are TRBV20-1 and TRBJ2-1; 7 positions match TRBD1. V was clipped by 1 base and J by 10 bases; unmatched bases: 4. Per germline, CDR1 DFQATT and CDR2 SNEGSKA (reference sequence). This CDR3 comprises 12 residues. CDR3 DNA: TGCAGTGCTAGAGTAGGGGGACAGGAGCAGTTCTTC. Translating gives CSARVGGQEQFF.

The rearrangement uses TRBV10-3 and TRBJ1-1; D ambiguous. This CDR3 is built from 13 residues. Germline loops: CDR1 ENHRY, CDR2 SYGVKD. Trimming shortened V by 3 bases and J by 1 base, and 6 bases separated the two germline ends. CDR3 region: CAISDNRNTEAFF. CDR3 nucleotides: TGTGCCATCAGTGATAATAGGAACACTGAAGCTTTCTTT.

This chain uses TRBV15 with TRBJ1-3; D not certain. Looked up from germline, CDR1 is LNHNV and CDR2 is YYDKDF (reference sequence). The V end was cut by 1 base, the J end by 5 bases, with 0 bases between. The CDR3 covers 11 residues. The CDR3 nucleotides read TGTGCCACCAGCAGAGGAAACACCATATATTTT. Amino acids: CATSRGNTIYF.

The chain links TRBV6-1 to TRBJ2-4, with D possibly matching TRBD1 (5 bases). The germline V gene has CDR1 MNHNS and CDR2 SASEGT. Deletions cut 7 bases from V and 1 base from J, with 8 bases between. The CDR3 extends over 13 amino acids. The CDR3, as DNA: TGTGCCAGCAAGCAGGGTGCCAAAAACATTCAGTACTTC. Protein sequence: CASKQGAKNIQYF.

The table lists this clonotype with many counts. J is TRBJ2-3 and V is TRBV6-5, with 8 nucleotides matching TRBD2. Germline values: CDR1 MNHEY, CDR2 SVGAGI. This CDR3 is 15 amino acids long. J was trimmed by 1 base and V by 2 bases; bases with no gene match: 2. CDR3 loop: CASSYRGGRTDTQYF. CDR3 DNA: TGTGCCAGCAGTTACCGGGGGGGACGCACAGATACGCAGTATTTT.

V and J are TRBV4-3 and TRBJ2-7; weak D call: TRBD1 (7 bases). The CDR3 runs 15 residues. Germline V CDR1 and CDR2: LGHNA, YSLEER. The CDR3 DNA follows: TGCGCTAGCGGCCAACCTGACAGGGAACTCTACGAGCAGTACTTC. The encoded protein is CASGQPDRELYEQYF.

This clonotype turned up a few times. The chain couples TRBV6-2 or TRBV6-3 to TRBJ2-3; 10 positions match TRBD2. The CDR3 length is 16 residues. Looked up from germline, CDR1 is MNHEY and CDR2 is SVGEGT. Losses at the gene ends were 2 bases for V and 7 bases for J; bases not matched to a gene: 9. The DNA for the CDR3 is TGTGCCAGCAGTTACGTAGGTAGCGGGGGGAGGCATACGCAGTATTTT. It translates to CASSYVGSGGRHTQYF.

As regards this clonotype: Given a much more abundant clone one base away, this may be a read error. This chain joins TRBV3-1 and TRBJ1-5; D is possibly TRBD1 (5 bases). The CDR3 covers 14 residues. Per the germline V gene, CDR1 is LGHDT and CDR2 is YNNKEL (reference sequence). CDR3 nucleotides: TGTGCCAACAGCCCCGACACGGGGGATCAGCCCCAGCATTTT. As protein: CANSPDTGDQPQHF.

The sample holds many counts of this clonotype. The chain links TRBV10-3 to TRBJ2-3; TRBD1 or TRBD2 may be the D gene (6 bases each). The length of the CDR3 is 14 residues. V was cut by 6 bases and J by 0 bases, with 10 bases left in between. CDR1 is ENHRY, CDR2 SYGVKD, per germline. The CDR3 reads CAIREGVSTDTQYF. DNA for the CDR3: TGTGCCATCAGGGAGGGGGTAAGCACAGATACGCAGTATTTT.

In this sample, this clonotype turned up a few times. The chain has TRBV7-2 and TRBJ2-7, with a possible D match to TRBD2 (5 bases). CDR3 length equals 11 residues. V lost 5 bases, J lost 6 bases, and 8 bases lay in between. CDR1 is SGHTA, CDR2 FQGNSA, per germline. The CDR3, as DNA: TGTGCCAGCAGCCAGGACTCCGAGCAGTACTTC. Translating it yields CASSQDSEQYF.

This sequence joins TRBV20-1 and TRBJ2-1; perhaps TRBD2 as D (6 bases). The V end was cut by 0 bases, the J end by 10 bases, with 13 bases between. The germline gives CDR1 DFQATT, CDR2 SNEGSKA (reference sequence). This CDR3 spans 13 amino acids. In nucleotides, the CDR3 is TGCAGTGCTAGAGATGCGGCCAGCGGGGAGCAGTTCTTC. Translated: CSARDAASGEQFF.

The chain has TRBV2 and TRBJ1-5; unclear D gene. The CDR3 has 15 amino acids. From germline, CDR1 is SNHLY and CDR2 FYNNEI. V shed 4 bases and J shed 7 bases, with 17 bases lying between them. Here the CDR3 DNA reads TGTGCCAGCAGTGGAGGTTTAGGGCTACGACAGCCCCAGCATTTT. This gives the protein CASSGGLGLRQPQHF.

Remarks on this clonotype: Germline is not matched at one junction end, which may reflect a read error. The genes are TRBV7-8 and TRBJ2-5, with D possibly being TRBD1 (5 bases). This CDR3 region has 16 residues. Germline loops: CDR1 SGHVS, CDR2 FQNEAQ. This chain's CDR3 is CASSLGHSVGQETQYF. The CDR3 bases are TGTGCCAGCAGTTTAGGACATTCGGTAGGCCAAGAGACCCAGTACTTC.

This chain uses TRBV24-1 with TRBJ2-5, with 7 bases identical to TRBD2. The germline V gene encodes CDR1 KGHDR and CDR2 SFDVKD. The J segment lost 7 bases and the V segment lost 12 bases, leaving 22 bases of the junction unmatched. The CDR3 sequence is 16 residues long. The DNA for the CDR3 is TGTGCCCCCACCCGTGGGGGGGGGGGAACAGCGGTGACCCAGTACTTC. Translated: CAPTRGGGGTAVTQYF.

This clonotype was counted many times. This chain links TRBV7-7 with TRBJ2-3; TRBD2 matches at 8 bases. V shed 5 bases, J shed 5 bases, and the junction held 12 bases outside the gene matches. Per germline, CDR1 SSHAT and CDR2 FNYEAQ (reference sequence). The CDR3 runs to 16 residues. The CDR3 protein is CASSPGLAGGGDTQYF. The CDR3 DNA sequence: TGTGCCAGCAGCCCCGGTTTGGCGGGAGGAGGAGATACGCAGTATTTT.

The chain couples TRBV29-1 to TRBJ2-1; D possibly corresponds to TRBD2 (5 bases). Germline V gene sequence: CDR1 SQVTM, CDR2 ANQGSEA. This CDR3 has 13 residues. With 6 bases removed from V and 4 bases from J, the gap between germline ends came to 13 bases. For the CDR3, the DNA is TGCAGCGTCGTGAGTAGCGCGTACAATGAGCAGTTCTTC. Protein product: CSVVSSAYNEQFF.

On this clonotype: A much more abundant neighbour one base away suggests this may be a read error. The V call is TRBV20-1, the J call TRBJ2-2, with D tentatively TRBD2 (6 bases). There are 15 residues in the CDR3. In germline, CDR1 is DFQATT, CDR2 SNEGSKA (reference sequence). In DNA, the CDR3 is TGCAGTGCTATTTCAAGCGGGTTGAACACCGGGGAGCTGCTTTTT. Its protein product is CSAISSGLNTGELLF.

At least ten counts were recorded for this clonotype. J is TRBJ2-7 and V is TRBV19; tentatively, D is TRBD2 (6 bases). Germline V CDR1 and CDR2: LNHDA, SQIVND (reference sequence). The V end was cut by 3 bases, the J end by 2 bases, with 11 bases between. This CDR3 spans 14 amino acids. For the CDR3, the DNA is TGTGCCAGTAGTATCGTCTGGGGGGCCTACGAGCAGTACTTC. Protein product: CASSIVWGAYEQYF.